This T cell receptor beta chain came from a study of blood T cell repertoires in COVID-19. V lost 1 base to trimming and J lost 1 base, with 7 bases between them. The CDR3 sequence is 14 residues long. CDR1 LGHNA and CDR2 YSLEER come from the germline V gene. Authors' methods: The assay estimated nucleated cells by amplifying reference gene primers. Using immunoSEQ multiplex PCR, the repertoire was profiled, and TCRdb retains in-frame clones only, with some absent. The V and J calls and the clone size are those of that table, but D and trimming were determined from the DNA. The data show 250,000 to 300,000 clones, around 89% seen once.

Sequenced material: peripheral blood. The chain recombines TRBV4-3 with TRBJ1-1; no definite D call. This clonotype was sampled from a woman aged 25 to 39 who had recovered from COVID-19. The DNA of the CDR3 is TGCGCCAGCAGCCAAGGACGGGGGAACACTGAAGCTTTCTTT. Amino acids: CASSQGRGNTEAFF.